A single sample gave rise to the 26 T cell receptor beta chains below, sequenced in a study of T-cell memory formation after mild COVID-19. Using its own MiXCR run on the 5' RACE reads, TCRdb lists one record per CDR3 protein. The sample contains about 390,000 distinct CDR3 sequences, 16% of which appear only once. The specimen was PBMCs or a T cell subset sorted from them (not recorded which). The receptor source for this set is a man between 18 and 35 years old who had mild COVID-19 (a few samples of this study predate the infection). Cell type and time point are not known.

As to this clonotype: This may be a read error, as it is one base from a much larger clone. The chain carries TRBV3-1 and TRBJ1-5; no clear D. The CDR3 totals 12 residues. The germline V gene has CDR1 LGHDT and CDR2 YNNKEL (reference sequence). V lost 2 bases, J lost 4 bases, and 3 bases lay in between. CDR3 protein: CASSQRNQPQHF. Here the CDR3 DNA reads TGTGCCAGCAGCCAAAGGAATCAGCCCCAGCATTTT.

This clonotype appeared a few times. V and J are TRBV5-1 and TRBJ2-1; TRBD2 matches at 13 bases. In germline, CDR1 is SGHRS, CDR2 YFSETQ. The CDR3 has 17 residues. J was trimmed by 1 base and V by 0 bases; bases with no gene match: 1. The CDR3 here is CASSLETSGGSYNEQFF. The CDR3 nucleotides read TGCGCCAGCAGCTTGGAGACTAGCGGGGGGTCCTACAATGAGCAGTTCTTC.

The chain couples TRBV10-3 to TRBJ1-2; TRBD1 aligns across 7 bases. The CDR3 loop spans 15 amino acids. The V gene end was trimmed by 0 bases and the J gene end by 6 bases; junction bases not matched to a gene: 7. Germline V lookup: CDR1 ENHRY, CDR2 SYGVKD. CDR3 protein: CAISESGWQGDGYTF. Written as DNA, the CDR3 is TGTGCCATCAGTGAGTCAGGCTGGCAGGGGGATGGCTACACCTTC.

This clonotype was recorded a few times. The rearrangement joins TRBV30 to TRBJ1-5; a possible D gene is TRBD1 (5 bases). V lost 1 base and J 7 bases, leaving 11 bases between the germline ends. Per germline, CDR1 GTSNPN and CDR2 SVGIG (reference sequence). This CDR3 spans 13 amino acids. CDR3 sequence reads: CAWSAQDRQPQHF. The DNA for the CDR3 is TGTGCCTGGAGTGCACAGGATCGCCAGCCCCAGCATTTT.

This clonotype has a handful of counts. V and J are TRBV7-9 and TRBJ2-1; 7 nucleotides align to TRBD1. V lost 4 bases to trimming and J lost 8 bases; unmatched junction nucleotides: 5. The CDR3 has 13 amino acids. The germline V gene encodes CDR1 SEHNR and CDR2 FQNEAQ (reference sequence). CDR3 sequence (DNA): TGTGCCAGCAGCTCGACAGGGCGGTATGAGCAGTTCTTC. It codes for CASSSTGRYEQFF.

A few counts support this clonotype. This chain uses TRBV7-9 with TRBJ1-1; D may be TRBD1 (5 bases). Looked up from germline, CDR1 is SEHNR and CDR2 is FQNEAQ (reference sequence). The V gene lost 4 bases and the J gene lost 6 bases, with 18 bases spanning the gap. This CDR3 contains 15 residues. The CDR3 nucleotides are TGTGCCAGCAGCTCCTGGGGGACGCAGTTGTCTGAAGCTTTCTTT. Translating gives CASSSWGTQLSEAFF.

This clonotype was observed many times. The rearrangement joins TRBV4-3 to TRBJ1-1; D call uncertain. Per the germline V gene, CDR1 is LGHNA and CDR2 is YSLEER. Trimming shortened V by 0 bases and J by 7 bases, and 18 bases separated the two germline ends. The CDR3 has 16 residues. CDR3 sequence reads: CASSQDLGQRRREAFF. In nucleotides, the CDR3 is TGCGCCAGCAGCCAAGATCTCGGGCAACGACGGCGTGAAGCTTTCTTT.

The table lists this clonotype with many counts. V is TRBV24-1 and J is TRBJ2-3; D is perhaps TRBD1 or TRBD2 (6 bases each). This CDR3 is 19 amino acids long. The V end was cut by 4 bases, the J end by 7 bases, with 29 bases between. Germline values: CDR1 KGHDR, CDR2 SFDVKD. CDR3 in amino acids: CATSDHMVQGLSDLNTQYF. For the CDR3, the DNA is TGTGCCACCAGTGACCACATGGTACAGGGACTCTCGGATTTGAATACGCAGTATTTT.

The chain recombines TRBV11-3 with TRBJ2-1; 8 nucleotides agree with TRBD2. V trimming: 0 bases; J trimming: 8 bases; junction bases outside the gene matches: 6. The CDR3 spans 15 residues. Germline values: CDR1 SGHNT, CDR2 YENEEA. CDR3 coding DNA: TGTGCCAGCAGCTTAGAGGGGACTAGAGGCGATGAGCAGTTCTTC. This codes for CASSLEGTRGDEQFF.

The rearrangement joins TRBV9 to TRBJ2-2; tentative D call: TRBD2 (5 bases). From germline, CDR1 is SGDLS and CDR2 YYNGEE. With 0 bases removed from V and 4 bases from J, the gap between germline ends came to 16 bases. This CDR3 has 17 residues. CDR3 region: CASSVGPIPGSTGELFF. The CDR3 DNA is TGTGCCAGCAGCGTAGGTCCAATCCCGGGGTCCACCGGGGAGCTGTTTTTT. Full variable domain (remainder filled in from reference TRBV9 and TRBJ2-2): DSGVTQTPKHLITATGQRVTLRCSPRSGDLSVYWYQQSLDQGLQFLIQYYNGEERAKGNILERFSAQQFPDLHSELNLSSLELGDSALYFCASSVGPIPGSTGELFFGEGSRLTVL.

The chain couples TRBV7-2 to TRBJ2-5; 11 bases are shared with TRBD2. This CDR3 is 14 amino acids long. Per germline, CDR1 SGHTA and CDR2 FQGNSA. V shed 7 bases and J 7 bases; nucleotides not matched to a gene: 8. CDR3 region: CASTTLGTSGTQYF. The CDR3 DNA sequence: TGTGCCAGCACCACGCTTGGGACTAGCGGGACCCAGTACTTC.

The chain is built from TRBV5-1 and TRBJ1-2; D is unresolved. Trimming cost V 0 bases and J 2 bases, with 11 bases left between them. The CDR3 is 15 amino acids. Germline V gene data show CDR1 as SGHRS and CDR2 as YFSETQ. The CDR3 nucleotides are TGCGCCAGCAGCTTGGCTCCAGGAAGGAACTATGGCTACACCTTC. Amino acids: CASSLAPGRNYGYTF. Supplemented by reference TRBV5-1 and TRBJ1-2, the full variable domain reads KAGVTQTPRYLIKTRGQQVTLSCSPISGHRSVSWYQQTPGQGLQFLFEYFSETQRNKGNFPGRFSGRQFSNSRSEMNVSTLELGDSALYLCASSLAPGRNYGYTFGSGTRLTVV.

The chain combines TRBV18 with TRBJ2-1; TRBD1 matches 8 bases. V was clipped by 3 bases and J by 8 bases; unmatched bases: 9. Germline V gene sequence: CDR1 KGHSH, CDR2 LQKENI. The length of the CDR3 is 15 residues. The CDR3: CASSPGTGGWDEQFF. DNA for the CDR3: TGTGCCAGCTCACCCGGAACAGGGGGATGGGATGAGCAGTTCTTC.

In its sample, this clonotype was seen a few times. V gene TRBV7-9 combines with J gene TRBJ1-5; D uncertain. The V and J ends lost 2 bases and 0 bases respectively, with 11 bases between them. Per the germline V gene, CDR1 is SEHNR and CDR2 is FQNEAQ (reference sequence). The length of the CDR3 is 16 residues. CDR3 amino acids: CASSLWSANSNQPQHF. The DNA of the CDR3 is TGTGCCAGCAGCTTATGGTCCGCAAATAGCAATCAGCCCCAGCATTTT.

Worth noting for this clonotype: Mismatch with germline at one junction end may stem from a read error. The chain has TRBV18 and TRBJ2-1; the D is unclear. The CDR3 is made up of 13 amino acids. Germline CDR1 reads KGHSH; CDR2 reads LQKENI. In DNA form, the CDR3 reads TGTGCCAGCTCGACATCTAAAGGTAATGAGCAGCTCTTC. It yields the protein CASSTSKGNEQLF.

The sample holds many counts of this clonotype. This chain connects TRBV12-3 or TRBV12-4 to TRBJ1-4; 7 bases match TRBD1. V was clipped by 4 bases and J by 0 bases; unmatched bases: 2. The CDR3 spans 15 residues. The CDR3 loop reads CASSSQGATNEKLFF. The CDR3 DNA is TGTGCCAGCAGTTCGCAGGGGGCAACTAATGAAAAACTGTTTTTT.

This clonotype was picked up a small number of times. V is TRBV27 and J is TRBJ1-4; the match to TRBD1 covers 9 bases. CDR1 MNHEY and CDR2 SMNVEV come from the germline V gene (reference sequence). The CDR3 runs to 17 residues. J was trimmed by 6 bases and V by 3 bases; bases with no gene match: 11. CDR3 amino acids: CASSLSMPGQGYEKLFF. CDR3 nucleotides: TGTGCCAGCAGTTTGTCCATGCCGGGACAGGGTTATGAAAAACTGTTTTTT.

The CDR3 DNA reads as TGTGCCAGCAGCTTCGGAGCGGGGGGAGCCGCTAGCACAGATACGCAGTATTTT. Protein sequence: CASSFGAGGAASTDTQYF. The chain carries TRBV7-9 and TRBJ2-3, with 9 nucleotides matching TRBD2. CDR1 and CDR2 from the germline V gene are SEHNR and FQNEAQ (reference sequence). The CDR3 runs to 18 residues. V shed 3 bases, J shed 0 bases, and the junction held 10 bases outside the gene matches.

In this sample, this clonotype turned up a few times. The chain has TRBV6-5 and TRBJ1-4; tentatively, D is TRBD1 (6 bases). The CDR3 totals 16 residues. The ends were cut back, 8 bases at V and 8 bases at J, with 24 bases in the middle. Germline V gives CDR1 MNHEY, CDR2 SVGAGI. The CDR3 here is CASGGSGRGTVEKLFF. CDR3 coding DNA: TGTGCCAGCGGGGGCTCTGGTAGGGGAACAGTGGAAAAACTGTTTTTT.

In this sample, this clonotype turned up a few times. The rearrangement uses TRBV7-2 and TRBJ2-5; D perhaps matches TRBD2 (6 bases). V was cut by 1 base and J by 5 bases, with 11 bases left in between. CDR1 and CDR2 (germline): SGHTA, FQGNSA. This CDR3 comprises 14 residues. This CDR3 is CASSLERSGETQYF. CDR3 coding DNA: TGTGCCAGCAGCTTAGAGAGGAGCGGGGAGACCCAGTACTTC.

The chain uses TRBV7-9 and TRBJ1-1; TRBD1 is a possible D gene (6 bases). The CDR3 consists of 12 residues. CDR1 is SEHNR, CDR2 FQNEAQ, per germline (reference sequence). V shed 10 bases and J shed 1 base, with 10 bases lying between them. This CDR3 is CATQGRNTEAFF. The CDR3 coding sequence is TGTGCCACTCAGGGGAGGAACACTGAAGCTTTCTTT. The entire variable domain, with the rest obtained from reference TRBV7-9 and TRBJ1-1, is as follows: DTGVSQNPRHKITKRGQNVTFRCDPISEHNRLYWYRQTLGQGPEFLTYFQNEAQLEKSRLLSDRFSAERPKGSFSTLEIQRTEQGDSAMYLCATQGRNTEAFFGQGTRLTVV.

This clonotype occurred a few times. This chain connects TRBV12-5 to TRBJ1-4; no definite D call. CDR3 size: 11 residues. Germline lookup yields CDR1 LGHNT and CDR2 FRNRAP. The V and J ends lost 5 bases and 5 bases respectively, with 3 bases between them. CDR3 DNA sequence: TGTGCTAGTGGTCTGAATGAAAAACTGTTTTTT. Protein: CASGLNEKLFF.

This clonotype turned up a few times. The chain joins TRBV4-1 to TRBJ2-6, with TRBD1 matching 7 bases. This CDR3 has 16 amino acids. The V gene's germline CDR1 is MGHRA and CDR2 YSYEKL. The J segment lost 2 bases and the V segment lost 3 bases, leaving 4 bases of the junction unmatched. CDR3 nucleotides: TGCGCCAGCAGCCACCGAACAGGGGCTGGGGCCAACGTCCTGACTTTC. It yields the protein CASSHRTGAGANVLTF.

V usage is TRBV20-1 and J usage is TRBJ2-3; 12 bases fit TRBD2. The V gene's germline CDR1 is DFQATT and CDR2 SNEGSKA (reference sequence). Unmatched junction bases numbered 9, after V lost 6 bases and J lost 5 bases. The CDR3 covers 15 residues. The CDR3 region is CSATPSGGVGDTQYF. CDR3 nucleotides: TGCAGTGCAACCCCTAGCGGGGGGGTGGGAGATACGCAGTATTTT.

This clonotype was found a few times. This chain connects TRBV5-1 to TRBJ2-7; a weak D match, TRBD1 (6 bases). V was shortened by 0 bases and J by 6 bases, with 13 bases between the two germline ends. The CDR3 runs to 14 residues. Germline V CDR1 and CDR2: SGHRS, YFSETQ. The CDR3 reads CASSLGGGRSEQYF. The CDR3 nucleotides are TGCGCCAGCAGCTTGGGTGGGGGCCGAAGCGAGCAGTACTTC. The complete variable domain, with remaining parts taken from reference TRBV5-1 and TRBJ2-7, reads KAGVTQTPRYLIKTRGQQVTLSCSPISGHRSVSWYQQTPGQGLQFLFEYFSETQRNKGNFPGRFSGRQFSNSRSEMNVSTLELGDSALYLCASSLGGGRSEQYFGPGTRLTVT.

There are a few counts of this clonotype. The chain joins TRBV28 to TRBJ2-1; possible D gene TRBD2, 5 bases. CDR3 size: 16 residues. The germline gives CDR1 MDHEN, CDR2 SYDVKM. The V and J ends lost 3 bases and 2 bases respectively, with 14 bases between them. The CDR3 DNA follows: TGTGCCAGCAGTTTTTTTGGGGAGCGAGCCTACAATGAGCAGTTCTTC. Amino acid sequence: CASSFFGERAYNEQFF.